This T cell receptor (beta chain) was captured in a study of T cell responses to AZD1222 COVID-19 vaccine. Germline V gives CDR1 LGHNA, CDR2 YNFKEQ. Trimming removed 6 bases from V and 2 bases from J; junction bases left unmatched: 7. CDR3 length equals 16 residues. The assay was immunoSEQ multiplex PCR, and TCRdb's table has in-frame clones only and misses some. The repertoire has 180,000 or so clones, 92% of them found once; the top ten carry about 1.5%. This clone was counted a few times. The chain links TRBV4-2 to TRBJ2-1; TRBD2 matches at 10 bases. The sequence derives from an adult who received the AZD1222 COVID-19 vaccine. Sequenced here: peripheral blood, sampled 28 days after the second AZD1222 dose. The CDR3 DNA is TGTGCCAGCAGTCGAATGAGCGGGAGGGCCTACAATGAGCAGTTCTTC. It codes for CASSRMSGRAYNEQFF.